This TCR beta chain emerged from a study of blood T cell repertoires in COVID-19. V was pared by 7 bases and J by 4 bases, with 10 bases of the junction left unmatched. The length of the CDR3 is 14 residues. CDR1 and CDR2 (germline): MNHEY, SVGAGI. TCRdb's copy holds only in-frame clones and misses some; the assay was immunoSEQ multiplex PCR. In the table there are about 120,000 clones, 75% to 90% of which are singletons. The clonotype was recovered from a man in his sixties or seventies with active or convalescent COVID-19. The gene calls are TRBV6-5 and TRBJ2-7; 7 nucleotides match TRBD2. The sample comprised peripheral blood. The CDR3 loop is CASTRRAGAYEQYF. In nucleotides, the CDR3 is TGTGCCAGCACCCGGAGGGCGGGAGCATACGAGCAGTACTTC.